This T cell receptor beta chain originates from a study of blood T cell repertoires in COVID-19. About the research overall: Collection of acute and convalescent COVID-19 samples took place in the United States, Italy and Spain.

Measured with immunoSEQ multiplex PCR; TCRdb has only the in-frame clones, and not every one. The data hold about 110,000 clones, with 65% to 75% observed a single time. This clone has a handful of counts. This TCR was recovered from a human donor with acute or convalescent COVID-19. The donor label of this sample is uncertain. Source material: peripheral blood.

The CDR3 here is CASSSGTSGNTIYF. CDR3 bases: TGTGCCAGTAGTTCCGGGACATCTGGAAACACCATATATTTT. This chain connects TRBV19 to TRBJ1-3, with a possible D match to TRBD1 (6 bases). Trimming left V 5 bases short and J 1 base short, with 9 bases between. Germline V CDR1 and CDR2: LNHDA, SQIVND (reference sequence). The CDR3 extends over 14 amino acids.